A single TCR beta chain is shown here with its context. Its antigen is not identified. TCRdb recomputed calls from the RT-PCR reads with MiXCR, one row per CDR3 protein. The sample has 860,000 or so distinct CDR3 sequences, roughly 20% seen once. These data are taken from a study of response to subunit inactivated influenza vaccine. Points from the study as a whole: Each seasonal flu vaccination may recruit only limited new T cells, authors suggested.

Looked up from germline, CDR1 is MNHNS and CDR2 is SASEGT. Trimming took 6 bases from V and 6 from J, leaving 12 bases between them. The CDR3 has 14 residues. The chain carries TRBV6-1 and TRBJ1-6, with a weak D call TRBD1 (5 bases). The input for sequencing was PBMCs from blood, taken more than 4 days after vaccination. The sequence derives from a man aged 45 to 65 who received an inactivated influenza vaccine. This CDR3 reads CASSGTSGNSPLHF. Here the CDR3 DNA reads TGTGCCAGCAGCGGGACCTCGGGTAATTCACCCCTCCACTTT.